This T cell receptor (beta chain) was retrieved from a study of blood T cells in healthy people across ages. CDR1 is MGHRA, CDR2 YSYEKL, per germline. The CDR3 consists of 17 residues. With 2 bases clipped from V and 5 bases from J, the junction kept 10 bases outside the gene matches. A second roughly 6 to 11 cycle PCR used barcoded and J-beta primers. MiXCR was run by TCRdb on the 5' RACE reads, yielding one entry per CDR3 protein. The sample carries about 1.8 million distinct CDR3 sequences, around 48% recorded once. There are a few counts of this clonotype. The sample taken for sequencing was blood. The source is a woman in her thirties or forties in good health. The chain has TRBV4-1 and TRBJ1-4; TRBD1 agrees at 8 bases. The CDR3 loop is CASSQYRTGIENEKLFF. The CDR3 bases are TGCGCCAGCAGCCAATACCGGACAGGGATAGAAAATGAAAAACTGTTTTTT.